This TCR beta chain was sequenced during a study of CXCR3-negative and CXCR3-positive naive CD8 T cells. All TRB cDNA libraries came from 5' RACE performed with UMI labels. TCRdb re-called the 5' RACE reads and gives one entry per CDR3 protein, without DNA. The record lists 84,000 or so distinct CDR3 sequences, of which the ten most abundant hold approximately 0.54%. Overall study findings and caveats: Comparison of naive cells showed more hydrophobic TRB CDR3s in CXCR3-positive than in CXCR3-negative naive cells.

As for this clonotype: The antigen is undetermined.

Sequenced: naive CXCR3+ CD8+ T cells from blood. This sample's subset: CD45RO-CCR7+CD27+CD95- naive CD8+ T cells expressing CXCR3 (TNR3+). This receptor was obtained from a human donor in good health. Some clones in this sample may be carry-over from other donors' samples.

The CDR3 here is CASSQVWGGTNTGELFF. The rearrangement links TRBV4-1 to TRBJ2-2; the D call of TRBD1 rests on TCRdb alone, since no DNA is present to check it. Germline CDR1 is MGHRA and CDR2 is YSYEKL. The CDR3 sequence is 17 residues long.